Reported below is one TCR beta chain. Its antigen is still unknown. The entry originates in a study of shared clonotypes between healthy human individuals. Whole-study findings and limits: Sampling involved blood alone; tissue repertoires likely differ.

Genomic DNA (from each subset) was split evenly across several immunoSEQ plates. Researchers sequenced unsorted PBMC DNA using ten immunoSEQ deep assay plates. TCRdb keeps only in-frame clones here, not all; method: immunoSEQ multiplex PCR. Counted here are hundreds of thousands of clones, roughly 79% occurring once; the ten biggest clones make up around 12%. The specimen was PBMCs. The receptor was derived from a woman aged 40 to 55 in good health. Some clones in this sample may be carry-over from other donors' samples.

The DNA for the CDR3 is TGTGCCATCTCCCTAGCGGGAGAGTACAATGAGCAGTTCTTC. It encodes CAISLAGEYNEQFF. This chain joins TRBV10-3 and TRBJ2-1; 10 bases map to TRBD2. Unmatched junction bases numbered 5, after V lost 8 bases and J lost 4 bases. The length of the CDR3 is 14 residues. The germline V gene has CDR1 ENHRY and CDR2 SYGVKD.